The entry that follows covers one TCR beta chain sequence. Its specificity is not known. A mixed TRB-A/B primer pool amplified rearranged TRB by multiplex touch-down PCR. From the multiplex PCR reads, TCRdb called clonotypes with MiXCR, one entry per CDR3 protein. Of 9,500 to 11,000 distinct CDR3 sequences listed, 35% to 50% were seen once; the top ten hold approximately 7.3%. This sample is part of a study of T cell repertoires in aging, cancer and after chemotherapy. Study-wide background: Repeat sampling of healthy donors over several months to years showed clear clonal overlap.

Study-wide results and limits: Untreated cancer patients had significantly lower blood TCR diversity than age-matched healthy donors.

Deletions cut 6 bases from V and 0 bases from J, with 9 bases between. Germline CDR1 and CDR2: LNHDA and SQIVND (reference sequence). The CDR3 consists of 15 residues. Peripheral blood genomic DNA, not sorted cells or RNA, was the template. The chain recombines TRBV19 with TRBJ1-6; D not certain. The sample consisted of blood. The TCR sequence derives from a human donor in good health. For the CDR3, the DNA is TGTGCCAGTAGGCTTCAATCCTCCTATAATTCACCCCTCCACTTT. This encodes CASRLQSSYNSPLHF.